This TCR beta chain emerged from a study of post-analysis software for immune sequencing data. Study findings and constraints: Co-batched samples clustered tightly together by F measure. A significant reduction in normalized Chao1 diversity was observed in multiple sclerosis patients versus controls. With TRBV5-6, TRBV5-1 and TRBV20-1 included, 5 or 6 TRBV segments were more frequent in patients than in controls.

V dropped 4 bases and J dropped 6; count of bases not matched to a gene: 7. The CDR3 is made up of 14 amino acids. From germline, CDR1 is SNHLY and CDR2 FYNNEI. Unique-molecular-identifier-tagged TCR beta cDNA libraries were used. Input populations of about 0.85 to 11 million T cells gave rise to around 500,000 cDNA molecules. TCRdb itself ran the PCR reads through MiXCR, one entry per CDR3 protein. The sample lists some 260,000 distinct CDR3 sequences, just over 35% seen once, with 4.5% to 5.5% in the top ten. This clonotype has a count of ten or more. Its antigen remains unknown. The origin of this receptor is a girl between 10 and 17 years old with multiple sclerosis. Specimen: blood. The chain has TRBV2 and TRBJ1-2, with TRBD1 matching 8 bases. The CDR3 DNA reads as TGTGCCAGCAGTGGACAGGGGTGGGGTAATGGCTACACCTTC. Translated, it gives CASSGQGWGNGYTF.